This TCR beta chain was observed in a study of blood T cell repertoires in COVID-19. Clones were sequenced by immunoSEQ multiplex PCR, and TCRdb holds only the in-frame ones, with some missing. The data hold 140,000 or so clones, with approximately 86% observed a single time. CDR3 length: 17 residues. From germline, CDR1 is SGDLS and CDR2 YYNGEE. J lost 5 bases, V lost 2 bases, and 7 bases had no gene match. The chain employs TRBV9 and TRBJ2-3; TRBD2 aligns across 14 bases. The receptor's source is a woman aged 35 to 49 who had recovered from COVID-19. The source material was PBMCs or T cells enriched from blood (not recorded which). The CDR3 DNA sequence: TGTGCCAGCAGCGTCCAGACTAGCGGGGGGGCTGGAGATACGCAGTATTTT. It codes for CASSVQTSGGAGDTQYF.